Reported below is one T cell receptor beta chain. CDR1 LNHNV and CDR2 YYDKDF come from the germline V gene (reference sequence). Trimming took off 1 base at V and 2 bases at J, with 3 bases between the two ends. CDR3 length: 13 residues. These data belong to a study of OX40 agonist ivuxolimab in advanced cancers. Study background: The study reported partial responses in three patients: one hepatocellular carcinoma, two cutaneous melanoma.

The protocol was immunoSEQ multiplex PCR, while the TCRdb copy is restricted to in-frame clones and leaves out a portion. The sample gives under 85,000 clones, 90% to 95% of which show up once; 4.8% is in the top ten. This clonotype originated in an adult with an advanced solid tumor such as melanoma, head and neck, liver or kidney cancer. This chain joins TRBV15 and TRBJ2-1; D ambiguous. Sequences were derived from CD4+ or CD8+ T cells sorted from blood, sampled in a trial of the OX40 agonist ivuxolimab. The CDR3 nucleotides read TGTGCCACCAGCAGAGGGACCTACAATGAGCAGTTCTTC. Its protein is CATSRGTYNEQFF.